The rows below give T cell receptor beta chains drawn from one sample of a study of control samples from healthy donors and cancer patients. TCRdb's table, derived via immunoSEQ multiplex PCR, lists solely in-frame clones and lacks some. Here the sample spans about 170,000 clones, over 85% being singletons. The material sequenced was blood. The receptors derive from a man aged 25-45 years in good health. The CDR3 runs from the conserved cysteine through the conserved F or W. The D gene is left open where the match is weak. Expanded clones get a size class; other rows say once, few or many, or leave the size out.

v_gene	j_gene	abundance	d_gene	CDR3aa	CDR3nt
TRBV3-1/TRBV3-2	TRBJ2-7	NA	TRBD1	CASSFRDSEYYEQYF	TGTGCCAGCAGCTTCCGGGACAGTGAATACTACGAGCAGTACTTC
TRBV19	TRBJ1-2	few	NA	CASSSRGAEGYTF	TGTGCCAGTAGTTCCCGGGGGGCAGAAGGCTACACCTTC
TRBV11-2	TRBJ1-3	NA	NA	CASSLAGNGNTIYF	TGTGCCAGCAGCTTAGCGGGCAACGGAAACACCATATATTTT
TRBV27	TRBJ2-3	NA	NA	CASSLRRANTDTQYF	TGTGCCAGCAGTTTACGGCGGGCGAACACAGATACGCAGTATTTT
TRBV7-3	TRBJ2-2	NA	NA	CASSLGHTGELFF	TGTGCCAGCAGCTTAGGGCACACCGGGGAGCTGTTTTTT
TRBV7-9	TRBJ1-4	NA	NA	CASSSLGGGLFF	TGTGCCAGCAGTTCCTTGGGGGGAGGCCTGTTTTTT
TRBV27	TRBJ1-1	NA	NA	CASSSVALVRGRTEAFF	TGTGCCAGCAGTTCCGTAGCCCTCGTGAGGGGACGCACTGAAGCTTTCTTT
TRBV5-1	TRBJ1-4	NA	NA	CASNLAPQEKLFF	TGCGCCAGCAATTTGGCCCCCCAGGAAAAACTGTTTTTT
TRBV7-9	TRBJ2-5	NA	NA	CASSATGRETQYF	TGTGCCAGCAGCGCCACCGGTCGGGAGACCCAGTACTTC
TRBV24-1	TRBJ1-2	NA	TRBD1	CATSESAGGRNYGYTF	TGTGCCACCAGTGAGTCGGCAGGGGGAAGGAACTATGGCTACACCTTC